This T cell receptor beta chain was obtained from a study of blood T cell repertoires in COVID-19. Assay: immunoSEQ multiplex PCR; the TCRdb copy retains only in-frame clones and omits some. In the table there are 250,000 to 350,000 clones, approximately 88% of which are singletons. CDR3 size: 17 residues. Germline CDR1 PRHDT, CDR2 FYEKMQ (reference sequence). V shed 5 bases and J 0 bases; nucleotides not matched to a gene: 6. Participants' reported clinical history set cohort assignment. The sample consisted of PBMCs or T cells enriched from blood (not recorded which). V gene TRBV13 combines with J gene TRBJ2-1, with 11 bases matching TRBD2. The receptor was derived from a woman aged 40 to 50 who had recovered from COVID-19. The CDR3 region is CASSRGTSGSSYNEQFF. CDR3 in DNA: TGTGCCAGCAGCCGCGGGACTAGCGGAAGCTCCTACAATGAGCAGTTCTTC.